The T cell receptor (beta chain) under discussion was sequenced for a study of blood T cell repertoires in COVID-19. The CDR3 spans 15 residues. The germline V gene has CDR1 MNHEY and CDR2 SVGAGI. The V gene lost 10 bases and the J gene lost 1 base, with 19 bases spanning the gap. The assay was immunoSEQ multiplex PCR, and TCRdb's table has in-frame clones only and misses some. This table holds fewer than 70,000 clones, around 87% found once. The source material was peripheral blood. This chain uses TRBV6-5 with TRBJ2-5, with a tentative D call TRBD2 (6 bases). The clonotype originates from a man between 50 and 59 years old with active COVID-19. In DNA, the CDR3 is TGTGCCACGCTGGACGGGAGCGGTTCCCAAGAGACCCAGTACTTC. Translation gives CATLDGSGSQETQYF.